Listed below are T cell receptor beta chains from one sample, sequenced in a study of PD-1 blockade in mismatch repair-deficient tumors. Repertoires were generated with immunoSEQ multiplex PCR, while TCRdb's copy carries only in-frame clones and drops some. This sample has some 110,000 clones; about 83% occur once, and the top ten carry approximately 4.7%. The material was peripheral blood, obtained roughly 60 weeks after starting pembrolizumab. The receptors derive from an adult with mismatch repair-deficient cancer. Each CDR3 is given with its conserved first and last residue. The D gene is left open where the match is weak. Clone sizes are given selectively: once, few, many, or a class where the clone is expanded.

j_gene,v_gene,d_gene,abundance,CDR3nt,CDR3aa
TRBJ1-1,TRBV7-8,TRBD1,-,TGTGCCAGCAGCCTTGTTGGACAGGGGGGGACTGAAGCTTTCTTT,CASSLVGQGGTEAFF
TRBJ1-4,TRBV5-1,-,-,TGCGCCAGCAGCTTGTACGGGGGGCCGGGTGAAAAACTGTTTTTT,CASSLYGGPGEKLFF
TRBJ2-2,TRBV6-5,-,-,TGTGCCAGCGTGGACGGGATGGGGTTTACCGGGGAGCTGTTTTTT,CASVDGMGFTGELFF
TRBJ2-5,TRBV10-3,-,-,TGTGCCATCAGTGAAAGACCCCCAGGGGAAGAGACCCAGTACTTC,CAISERPPGEETQYF
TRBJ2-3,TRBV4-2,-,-,TGTGCCAGCAGCCAAGATTCTCAGGTGTTAAGCACAGATACGCAGTATTTT,CASSQDSQVLSTDTQYF
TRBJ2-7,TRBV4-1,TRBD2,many,TGCGCCAGCAGCCTAACACTAGCGGGAGCTTACGAGCAGTACTTC,CASSLTLAGAYEQYF
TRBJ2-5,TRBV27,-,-,TGTGCCAGCAGTTGGGGGGAGACCCAGTACTTC,CASSWGETQYF
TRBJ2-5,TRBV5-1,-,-,TGCGCCAGCACCTCAACGGGGACACCCGAAGAGACCCAGTACTTC,CASTSTGTPEETQYF
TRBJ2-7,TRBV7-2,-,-,TGTGCCAGCAGCTTAGAGGGGGGGGCCCACGAGCAGTACTTC,CASSLEGGAHEQYF
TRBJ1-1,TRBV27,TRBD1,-,TGTGCCAGCTTGAGCCAGGGGGGCACTGAAGCTTTCTTT,CASLSQGGTEAFF
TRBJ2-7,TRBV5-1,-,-,TGCGCCAGCAGCTTGGTTTCAGGGGAATACTACGAGCAGTACTTC,CASSLVSGEYYEQYF
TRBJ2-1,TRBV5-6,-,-,TGTGCCAGCAGCTTGGACGTCGGGCTCTCCTACAATGAGCAGTTCTTC,CASSLDVGLSYNEQFF
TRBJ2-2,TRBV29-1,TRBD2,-,TGCAGCGCCGCCCCAAGCGGGAGTGGCGGGGAGCTGTTTTTT,CSAAPSGSGGELFF
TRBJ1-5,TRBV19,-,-,TGTGCCAGTAGTAGGGAAACAGTTAGCAATCAGCCCCAGCATTTT,CASSRETVSNQPQHF
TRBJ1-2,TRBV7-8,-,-,TGTGCCAGCAGCTTGAACAGGGTTGGCTACACCTTC,CASSLNRVGYTF
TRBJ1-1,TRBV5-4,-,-,TGTGCCAGCAGCACCGGACAGAAGAACACTGAAGCTTTCTTT,CASSTGQKNTEAFF
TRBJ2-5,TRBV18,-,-,TGTGCCAGCTCACCGGGGACCCAAGAGACCCAGTACTTC,CASSPGTQETQYF
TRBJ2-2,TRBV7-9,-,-,TGTGCCAGCAGCCCTACCAGGAGGCTGGCCGGGGAGCTGTTTTTT,CASSPTRRLAGELFF
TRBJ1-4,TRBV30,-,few,TGTGCCTGGAGGGGAAGGGATTCAGGTAATGAAAAACTGTTTTTT,CAWRGRDSGNEKLFF
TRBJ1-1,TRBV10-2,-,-,TGCGCCAGCAGCAACAGGGTTACTGAAGCTTTCTTT,CASSNRVTEAFF
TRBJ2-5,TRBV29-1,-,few,TGCAGCGTTGAAGATAGCGGTGGCCAAGAGACCCAGTACTTC,CSVEDSGGQETQYF
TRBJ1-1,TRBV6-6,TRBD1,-,TGTGCCAGCACAGGACAGGGGAGCACTGAAGCTTTCTTT,CASTGQGSTEAFF
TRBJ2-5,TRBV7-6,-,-,TGTGCCAGCAGCTTAGGCCCGCAAGAGACCCAGTACTTC,CASSLGPQETQYF
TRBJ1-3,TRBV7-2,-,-,TGTGCCAGCAGCTTAGAATACTCTGGAAACACCATATATTTT,CASSLEYSGNTIYF
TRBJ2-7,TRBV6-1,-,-,TGTGCCAGCAGTGGACCGATCGGGACATTCTACGAGCAGTACTTC,CASSGPIGTFYEQYF
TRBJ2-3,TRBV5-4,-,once,TGTGCCAGCAGCAGGGTACTGGGGAACACAGATACGCAGTATTTT,CASSRVLGNTDTQYF
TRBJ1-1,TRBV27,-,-,TGTGCCAGCAGTTGGGGGGGTGGGACTGAAGCTTTCTTT,CASSWGGGTEAFF
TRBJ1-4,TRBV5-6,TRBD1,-,TGTGCCAGCAGCCCCAGGGGGCTCGCTGAAAAACTGTTTTTT,CASSPRGLAEKLFF
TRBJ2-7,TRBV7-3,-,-,TGTGCCAGCAGCTTAAGGAGTGGGACCCATTACGAGCAGTACTTC,CASSLRSGTHYEQYF
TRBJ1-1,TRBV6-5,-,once,TGTGCCAGCAGTTACTCGATATTGGCGGGTCGAGCTTTCTTT,CASSYSILAGRAFF
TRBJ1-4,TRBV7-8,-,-,TGTGCCAGCAGCCTCAGATCAGGGACTAATGAAAAACTGTTTTTT,CASSLRSGTNEKLFF
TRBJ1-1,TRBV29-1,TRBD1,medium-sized,TGCAGCGTTGACGCCCCTTGGACAGGGAGGGAGAACACTGAAGCTTTCTTT,CSVDAPWTGRENTEAFF
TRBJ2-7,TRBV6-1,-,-,TGTGCCAGCAGTGAAGAGAGACGACACCCCGAGCAGTACTTC,CASSEERRHPEQYF
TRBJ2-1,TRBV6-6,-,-,TGTGCCAGCAGTTATCCAGCGGGACAGGATGAGCAGTTCTTC,CASSYPAGQDEQFF
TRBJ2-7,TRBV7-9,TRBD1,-,TGTGCCAGCAGACAGGGACAGGGGGTCGACGAGCAGTACTTC,CASRQGQGVDEQYF
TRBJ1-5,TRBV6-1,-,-,TGTGCCAGCAGTGAAGCGTACACAGGCCTTAATCAGCCCCAGCATTTT,CASSEAYTGLNQPQHF
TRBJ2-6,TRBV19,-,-,TGTGCCAGTAGTCCGAACTCTGGGGCCAACGTCCTGACTTTC,CASSPNSGANVLTF
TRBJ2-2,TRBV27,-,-,TGTGCCAGCAGTAGGGGACCGCAGCCCACCGGGGAGCTGTTTTTT,CASSRGPQPTGELFF